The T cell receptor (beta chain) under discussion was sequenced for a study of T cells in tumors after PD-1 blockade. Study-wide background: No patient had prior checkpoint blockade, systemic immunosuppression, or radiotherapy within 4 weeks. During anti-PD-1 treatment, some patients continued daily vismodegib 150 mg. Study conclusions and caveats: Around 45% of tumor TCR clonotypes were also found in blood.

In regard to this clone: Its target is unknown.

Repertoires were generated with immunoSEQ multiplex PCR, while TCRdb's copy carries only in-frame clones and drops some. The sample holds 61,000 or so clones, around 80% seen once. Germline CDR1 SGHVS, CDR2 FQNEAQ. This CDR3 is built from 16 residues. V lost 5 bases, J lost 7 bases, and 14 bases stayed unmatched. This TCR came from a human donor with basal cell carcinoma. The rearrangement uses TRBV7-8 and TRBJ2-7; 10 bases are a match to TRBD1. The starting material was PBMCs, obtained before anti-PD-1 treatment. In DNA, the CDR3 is TGTGCCAGCAGCACACTCCGGGACAGGGGATCGAGGGAGCAGTACTTC. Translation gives CASSTLRDRGSREQYF.